The 27 T cell receptor beta chains in this list originate from one sample, sequenced in a study of blood T cell repertoires in COVID-19. Clones were read by immunoSEQ multiplex PCR, and TCRdb kept only the in-frame ones, dropping some. The sample lists 400,000 to 500,000 clones, about 88% occurring once. The sequencing sample was made of PBMCs or T cells enriched from blood (not recorded which). These receptors all come from a woman aged 18 to 35 who had been exposed to COVID-19.

The J gene is TRBJ2-7, the V gene TRBV19; 7 nucleotides line up with TRBD1. J lost 2 bases, V lost 5 bases, and 6 bases had no gene match. CDR1 and CDR2 from the germline V gene are LNHDA and SQIVND (reference sequence). The CDR3 extends over 14 amino acids. In nucleotides, the CDR3 is TGTGCCAGTAGTCCGGGACAGCAAACCTACGAGCAGTACTTC. Amino acids: CASSPGQQTYEQYF.

The chain joins TRBV29-1 to TRBJ1-1, with 11 positions matching TRBD1. J gave up 1 base and V 7 bases, and 2 bases lay outside the gene matches. In germline, CDR1 is SQVTM, CDR2 ANQGSEA. The CDR3 extends over 13 amino acids. The CDR3 DNA is TGCAGCGGCGGGACAGGGGGGAACACTGAAGCTTTCTTT. Encoded protein: CSGGTGGNTEAFF.

The rearrangement uses TRBV18 and TRBJ2-1, with 8 bases aligning to TRBD2. Trimming removed 6 bases from V and 8 bases from J; junction bases left unmatched: 12. CDR1 and CDR2 (germline): KGHSH, LQKENI. The CDR3 spans 15 residues. DNA for the CDR3: TGTGCCAGCTCTCGGAAGCGGGAGCTAAAGGATGAGCAGTTCTTC. Translated: CASSRKRELKDEQFF.

J is TRBJ2-7 and V is TRBV2; D may be TRBD2 (5 bases). The CDR3 has 15 amino acids. From germline, CDR1 is SNHLY and CDR2 FYNNEI. With 2 bases removed from V and 3 bases from J, the gap between germline ends came to 14 bases. This CDR3 reads CASSESGGLGYEQYF. The DNA of the CDR3 is TGTGCCAGCAGTGAATCCGGAGGCCTTGGCTACGAGCAGTACTTC.

The chain couples TRBV7-2 to TRBJ2-6; no clear D. CDR3 size: 16 residues. Germline lookup yields CDR1 SGHTA and CDR2 FQGNSA. V lost 1 base, J lost 0 bases, and 7 bases lay in between. CDR3 nucleotides: TGTGCCAGCAGCTTAGGGTGGAGCTCTGGGGCCAACGTCCTGACTTTC. The encoded protein is CASSLGWSSGANVLTF.

The chain combines TRBV19 with TRBJ2-1, with 8 bases fitting TRBD1. The CDR3 has 15 amino acids. The V and J ends lost 2 bases and 5 bases, in that order; junction bases with no gene match: 5. CDR1 and CDR2 (germline): LNHDA, SQIVND (reference sequence). The CDR3 here is CASSITGGNHNEQFF. The CDR3 region has the DNA TGTGCCAGTAGTATAACAGGGGGTAACCACAATGAGCAGTTCTTC.

The chain recombines TRBV7-8 with TRBJ1-1; D is possibly TRBD1 (5 bases). CDR1 SGHVS and CDR2 FQNEAQ come from the germline V gene. The CDR3 is made up of 13 amino acids. With 3 bases removed from V and 1 base from J, the gap between germline ends came to 6 bases. DNA of the CDR3: TGTGCCAGCAGCTTCGGGGGGAACACTGAAGCTTTCTTT. As protein: CASSFGGNTEAFF.

This chain uses TRBV5-1 with TRBJ1-6, with a weak D call TRBD1 (5 bases). V gave up 0 bases and J gave up 10 bases, with 11 bases separating them. The germline gives CDR1 SGHRS, CDR2 YFSETQ. This CDR3 is built from 14 residues. This CDR3 reads CASSLVSSGSPLHF. The CDR3 nucleotides are TGCGCCAGCAGCTTGGTGTCGTCAGGGTCACCCCTCCACTTT.

The chain links TRBV4-1 to TRBJ1-1, with 9 bases fitting TRBD1. The V gene end was trimmed by 5 bases and the J gene end by 0 bases; junction bases not matched to a gene: 4. The CDR3 has 15 amino acids. The germline gives CDR1 MGHRA, CDR2 YSYEKL. The CDR3 reads CASSKTGGMNTEAFF. The CDR3 DNA reads TGCGCCAGCAGCAAGACAGGGGGAATGAACACTGAAGCTTTCTTT.

The chain couples TRBV12-2 to TRBJ1-1; TRBD1 is the table's D call, not checked against the DNA. TRBV12-2 is a recognized pseudogene. The CDR3 length is 15 residues. The chain's CDR3 is CASRLGGTGGTEAFF. DNA for the CDR3: TGTGCAAGTCGCTTAGGGGGGACAGGGGGCACTGAAGCTTTCTTT.

The chain links TRBV18 to TRBJ2-2; D ambiguous. CDR1 KGHSH and CDR2 LQKENI come from the germline V gene. V was cut by 5 bases and J by 7 bases, with 20 bases left in between. The CDR3 is made up of 16 amino acids. In DNA, the CDR3 is TGTGCCAGCTCATTGGTCTCGCCCCGAAACGGCGGGGAGCTGTTTTTT. Encoded protein: CASSLVSPRNGGELFF.

The chain has TRBV10-3 and TRBJ1-2, with 8 bases lining up with TRBD1. Looked up from germline, CDR1 is ENHRY and CDR2 is SYGVKD. J lost 8 bases, V lost 10 bases, and 9 bases had no gene match. The CDR3 has 12 residues. DNA of the CDR3: TGTGCCACCCATGACAGGGGCGGCGGCTACACCTTC. Amino acids: CATHDRGGGYTF.

This clone was observed a single time. The gene calls are TRBV28 and TRBJ1-1; 8 nucleotides line up with TRBD1. The CDR3 has 17 residues. The germline CDR1 and CDR2 sequences are MDHEN and SYDVKM. V gave up 3 bases and J gave up 0 bases; unmatched junction bases: 9. The CDR3 loop is CASSFLTGTGLNTEAFF. The DNA for the CDR3 is TGTGCCAGCAGTTTCCTTACCGGGACAGGACTGAACACTGAAGCTTTCTTT.

The genes are TRBV5-4 and TRBJ2-7; a possible D gene is TRBD1 (5 bases). V shed 0 bases and J shed 2 bases, with 9 bases lying between them. This CDR3 spans 14 amino acids. Germline CDR1 reads SGHNT; CDR2 reads YYREEE (reference sequence). CDR3 protein: CASSLGQRTYEQYF. The CDR3 DNA follows: TGTGCCAGCAGCTTGGGACAGAGAACCTACGAGCAGTACTTC.

The V gene is TRBV18, the J gene TRBJ1-2; no reliable D call. In germline, CDR1 is KGHSH, CDR2 LQKENI. The CDR3 is made up of 14 amino acids. V was shortened by 5 bases and J by 2 bases, with 12 bases between the two germline ends. CDR3 in amino acids: CASSVPPVNYGYTF. CDR3 bases: TGTGCCAGCTCAGTTCCCCCGGTCAACTATGGCTACACCTTC.

The chain employs TRBV7-9 and TRBJ1-1; tentative D call: TRBD1 (5 bases). The CDR3 runs to 15 residues. The germline V gene encodes CDR1 SEHNR and CDR2 FQNEAQ (reference sequence). With 5 bases removed from V and 0 bases from J, the gap between germline ends came to 13 bases. This CDR3 is CASSPTTDLNTEAFF. CDR3 nucleotides: TGTGCCAGCAGCCCCACGACAGACTTGAACACTGAAGCTTTCTTT.

DNA for the CDR3: TGTGCCAGCAGTCAAACCTCCGGGAGTTTCATGAACACTGAAGCTTTCTTT. This gives the protein CASSQTSGSFMNTEAFF. V gene TRBV25-1 combines with J gene TRBJ1-1; D gene ambiguous. V was clipped by 5 bases and J by 0 bases, with 19 bases between them. The CDR3 is 17 residues long. Per germline, CDR1 MGHDK and CDR2 SYGVNS.

The CDR3 DNA reads as TGCGCCAGCAGCCAAGAGGGAGGGGTGGGGTCCTACGAGCAGTACTTC. Translating gives CASSQEGGVGSYEQYF. This chain connects TRBV4-1 to TRBJ2-7; 7 bases are a match to TRBD2. V was pared by 0 bases and J by 1 base, with 6 bases of the junction left unmatched. Per germline, CDR1 MGHRA and CDR2 YSYEKL. The CDR3 length is 16 residues.

This chain connects TRBV12-3 or TRBV12-4 to TRBJ1-5, with D maybe TRBD1 (6 bases). The CDR3 runs to 13 residues. The V end lost 4 bases, the J end lost 7 bases, and 11 bases lay between the germline ends. The chain's CDR3 is CASSSKGGQPQHF. The CDR3 DNA reads TGTGCCAGCAGTTCCAAGGGGGGGCAGCCCCAGCATTTT.

V usage is TRBV19 and J usage is TRBJ1-2; TRBD1 aligns across 12 bases. Germline loops: CDR1 LNHDA, CDR2 SQIVND (reference sequence). V was clipped by 4 bases and J by 4 bases; unmatched bases: 10. The CDR3 runs to 17 residues. CDR3 amino acids: CASSRSHRDRGLYGYTF. Written as DNA, the CDR3 is TGTGCCAGTAGTAGGTCACACCGGGACAGGGGGCTCTATGGCTACACCTTC.

The rearrangement uses TRBV6-5 and TRBJ1-1; D ambiguous. V gave up 2 bases and J gave up 1 base, with 8 bases separating them. Germline V gives CDR1 MNHEY, CDR2 SVGAGI. The CDR3 has 14 residues. The CDR3 here is CASSYASSNTEAFF. DNA of the CDR3: TGTGCCAGCAGTTACGCCAGTTCGAACACTGAAGCTTTCTTT.

This clone was seen a single time. V gene TRBV19 combines with J gene TRBJ2-5, with TRBD1 identical over 9 bases. Germline CDR1 and CDR2: LNHDA and SQIVND (reference sequence). The CDR3 length is 14 residues. The V segment lost 3 bases and the J segment 5 bases; nucleotides outside the gene matches: 4. The CDR3 DNA is TGTGCCAGTAGTATCGGACAGGGGTGGGAGACCCAGTACTTC. Translated, it gives CASSIGQGWETQYF.

The chain is built from TRBV14 and TRBJ2-3; TRBD2 aligns across 7 bases. The CDR3 has 21 amino acids. Trimming cost V 2 bases and J 2 bases; bases outside gene matches: 22. CDR1 is SGHDN, CDR2 FVKESK, per germline. The DNA for the CDR3 is TGTGCCAGCAGCCAATTTGTTCGTCTCGGGACTACCTCCAAACTCACAGATACGCAGTATTTT. It is translated as CASSQFVRLGTTSKLTDTQYF.

The chain joins TRBV2 to TRBJ2-7; D is perhaps TRBD1 (6 bases). Trimming took off 7 bases at V and 4 bases at J, with 23 bases between the two ends. CDR1 and CDR2 (germline): SNHLY, FYNNEI. CDR3 length: 16 amino acids. The CDR3 DNA reads TGTGCCAGCACCCTACAGGGAGAACGCCCCCAGTACGAGCAGTACTTC. This codes for CASTLQGERPQYEQYF. Together with reference TRBV2 and TRBJ2-7, the CDR3 gives the full variable domain: EPEVTQTPSHQVTQMGQEVILRCVPISNHLYFYWYRQILGQKVEFLVSFYNNEISEKSEIFDDQFSVERPDGSNFTLKIRSTKLEDSAMYFCASTLQGERPQYEQYFGPGTRLTVT.

This chain uses TRBV4-1 with TRBJ2-1; TRBD2 aligns across 8 bases. CDR1 and CDR2 (germline): MGHRA, YSYEKL. The CDR3 loop spans 17 amino acids. Trimming at V came to 2 bases and at J to 8 bases, leaving 14 bases not matched to a gene. The CDR3 spells CASSQSGVTGGGHEQFF. DNA of the CDR3: TGCGCCAGCAGCCAAAGTGGGGTTACGGGAGGGGGTCATGAGCAGTTCTTC.

For this clone: Other nucleotide sequences in the sample specify the same CDR3. The V call is TRBV6-5, the J call TRBJ1-2; D gene ambiguous. V shed 4 bases and J shed 5 bases, with 5 bases lying between them. Germline CDR1 reads MNHEY; CDR2 reads SVGAGI. CDR3 size: 11 residues. The CDR3 reads CASSSGYGYTF. CDR3 in DNA: TGTGCCAGCAGTTCCGGGTATGGCTACACCTTC.

A few counts support this clone. V usage is TRBV28 and J usage is TRBJ1-2; 9 nucleotides match TRBD1. The V and J ends lost 5 bases and 5 bases, in that order; junction bases with no gene match: 9. CDR3 size: 15 residues. Looked up from germline, CDR1 is MDHEN and CDR2 is SYDVKM. Here the CDR3 DNA reads TGTGCCAGCAGTCACGGGACAGGGTTCGTATATGGCTACACCTTC. Its translation is CASSHGTGFVYGYTF.